The 6 T cell receptor beta chains reported below all come from one sample, sequenced in a study of T cells in localized non-small cell lung cancer. Some clones are missing from TCRdb's copy, which holds only in-frame ones; the method was immunoSEQ multiplex PCR. The profile shows roughly 40,000 clones, approximately 80% of them singletons. Sequenced material: peripheral blood mononuclear cells, taken before any cancer treatment. The receptor source for this set is a male donor aged 60 or over with stage II lung adenocarcinoma.

V is TRBV7-3 and J is TRBJ1-5; possible D gene TRBD1, 6 bases. Trimming left V 2 bases short and J 4 bases short, with 6 bases between. Germline CDR1 and CDR2: SGHTA and FQGTGA. The CDR3 covers 13 residues. CDR3 bases: TGTGCCAGCAGCTTAGACAGGAATCAGCCCCAGCATTTT. Encoded protein: CASSLDRNQPQHF.

The chain carries TRBV6-6 and TRBJ1-1; D perhaps matches TRBD1 (5 bases). The V end was cut by 6 bases, the J end by 3 bases, with 20 bases between. Germline assignment: CDR1 MNHNY and CDR2 SVGAGI (reference sequence). This CDR3 has 16 amino acids. CDR3 nucleotides: TGTGCCAGCAGGGAGGGGTTGAGGGTCGGTGACACTGAAGCTTTCTTT. This sequence encodes CASREGLRVGDTEAFF.

V is TRBV14 and J is TRBJ2-7, with a possible D match to TRBD1 (5 bases). Germline V gene data show CDR1 as SGHDN and CDR2 as FVKESK. V was pared by 4 bases and J by 6 bases, with 13 bases between. The CDR3 has 13 residues. CDR3 amino acids: CASSPYTGREQYF. For the CDR3, the DNA is TGTGCCAGCAGCCCCTACACAGGTCGCGAGCAGTACTTC. Full variable domain (missing parts from reference TRBV14 and TRBJ2-7): EAGVTQFPSHSVIEKGQTVTLRCDPISGHDNLYWYRRVMGKEIKFLLHFVKESKQDESGMPNNRFLAERTGGTYSTLKVQPAELEDSGVYFCASSPYTGREQYFGPGTRLTVT.

The CDR3 loop reads CASSRTPNSNQPQHF. The CDR3 bases are TGTGCCAGCAGTCGGACTCCTAATAGCAATCAGCCCCAGCATTTT. The rearrangement joins TRBV27 to TRBJ1-5; D gene ambiguous. CDR1 MNHEY and CDR2 SMNVEV come from the germline V gene (reference sequence). Trimming took off 5 bases at V and 0 bases at J, with 11 bases between the two ends. The CDR3 extends over 15 amino acids.

This clone was seen a few times. The rearrangement uses TRBV2 and TRBJ2-5; D remains unclear. With the DNA end fitting TRBJ2-7 better, the J assignment may be wrong. Germline V gene data show CDR1 as SNHLY and CDR2 as FYNNEI. This CDR3 region has 13 residues. CDR3 region: CASSEGPAYEQYF. In DNA, the CDR3 is TGTGCCAGCAGTGAAGGCCCGGCCTACGAGCAGTACTTC.

The V gene is TRBV10-3, the J gene TRBJ2-2; 12 positions agree with TRBD2. This CDR3 is 15 amino acids long. Per the germline V gene, CDR1 is ENHRY and CDR2 is SYGVKD. Unmatched junction bases numbered 7, after V lost 7 bases and J lost 7 bases. The CDR3, as DNA: TGTGCCATCAACCGACTAGCGGGAGATAGCGGGGAGCTGTTTTTT. It yields the protein CAINRLAGDSGELFF.